This T cell receptor (beta chain) emerged from a study of blood T cell repertoires in COVID-19. Only in-frame clones appear in the TCRdb table, and some are missing; sequencing was by immunoSEQ multiplex PCR. The table shows approximately 220,000 clones, with about nine tenths occurring only once. The CDR3 loop spans 13 amino acids. CDR1 is MNHNS, CDR2 SASEGT, per germline. V was pared by 1 base and J by 4 bases, with 7 bases between. The chain uses TRBV6-1 and TRBJ1-2; D is uncertain. Sequencing input: PBMCs or T cells enriched from blood (not recorded which). The clonotype originates from a woman younger than 45 with acute COVID-19. The chain's CDR3 is CASSEVAGYGYTF. The CDR3 DNA reads as TGTGCCAGCAGTGAAGTAGCGGGCTATGGCTACACCTTC.